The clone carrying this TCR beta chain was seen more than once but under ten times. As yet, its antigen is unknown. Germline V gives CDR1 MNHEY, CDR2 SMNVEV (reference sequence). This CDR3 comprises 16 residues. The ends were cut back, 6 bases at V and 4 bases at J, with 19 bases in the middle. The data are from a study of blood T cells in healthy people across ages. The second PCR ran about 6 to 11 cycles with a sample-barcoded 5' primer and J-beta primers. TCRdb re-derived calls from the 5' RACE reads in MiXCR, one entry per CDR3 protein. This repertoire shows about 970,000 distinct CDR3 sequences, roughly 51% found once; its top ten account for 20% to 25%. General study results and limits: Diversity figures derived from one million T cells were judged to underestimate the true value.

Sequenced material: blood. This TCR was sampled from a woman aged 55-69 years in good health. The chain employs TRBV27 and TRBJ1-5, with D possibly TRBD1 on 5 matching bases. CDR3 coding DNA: TGTGCCAGCAGCCCCGTCGGGGCCGTTGAAAATCAGCCCCAGCATTTT. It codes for CASSPVGAVENQPQHF.